This TCR beta chain appears in the sequencing data of a study of T-cell reconstitution after alpha-beta-depleted transplantation in children. As to this clonotype: Its specificity is not known. A junction boundary mismatches the germline segment, possibly from a read error.

Looked up from germline, CDR1 is SGHRS and CDR2 is YFSETQ. The length of the CDR3 is 14 residues. General observations from the study: For some patients, TCRbeta diversity was high at day 60 because of recipient T cells and thymic progenitors that survived. T-cell counts and diversity at one year post-transplant came mainly from newly produced T cells. Expanded graft clones numbering several hundred reportedly gave rise to alpha-beta T cells about two months after transplant.

Unique molecular identifiers were used to barcode this TCRbeta library. TCRdb independently ran MiXCR on the PCR reads; one entry per CDR3 protein. This sample has several thousand distinct CDR3 sequences, with approximately 15% found just once. The sequence derives from a male patient under 18 who had a stem cell transplant for acute lymphoblastic leukemia, so the T cells may come from the graft donor. Sample: PBMCs, mostly from graft donor cells, taken 60 days after TCRalphabeta/CD19-depleted stem cell transplant. V usage is TRBV5-1 and J usage is TRBJ2-2, with 8 bases aligning to TRBD1. CDR3 loop: CASRTGTNAGELFF. In DNA, the CDR3 is TGCGCCAGCCGGACAGGGACGAACGCCGGGGAGCTGTTTTTT.